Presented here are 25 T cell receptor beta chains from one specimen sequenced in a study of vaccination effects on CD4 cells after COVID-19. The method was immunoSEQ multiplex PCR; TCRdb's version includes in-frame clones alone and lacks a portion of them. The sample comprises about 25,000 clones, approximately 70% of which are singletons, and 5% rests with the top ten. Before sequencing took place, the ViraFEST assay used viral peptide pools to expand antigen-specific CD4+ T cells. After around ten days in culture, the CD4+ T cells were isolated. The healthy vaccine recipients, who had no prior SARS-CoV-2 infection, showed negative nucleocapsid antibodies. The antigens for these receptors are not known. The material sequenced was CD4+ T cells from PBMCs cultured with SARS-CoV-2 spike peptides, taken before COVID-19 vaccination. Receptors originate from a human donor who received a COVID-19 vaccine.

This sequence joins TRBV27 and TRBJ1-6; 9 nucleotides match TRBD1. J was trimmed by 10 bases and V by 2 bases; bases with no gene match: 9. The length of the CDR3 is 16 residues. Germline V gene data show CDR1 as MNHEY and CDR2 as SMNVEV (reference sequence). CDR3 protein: CASSLKGGTGNSPLHF. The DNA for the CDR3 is TGTGCCAGCAGTTTAAAGGGGGGGACAGGGAACTCACCCCTCCACTTT.

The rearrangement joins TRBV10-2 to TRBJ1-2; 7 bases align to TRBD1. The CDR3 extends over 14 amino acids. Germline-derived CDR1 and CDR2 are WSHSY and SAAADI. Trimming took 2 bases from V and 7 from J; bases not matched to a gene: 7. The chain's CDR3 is CASSEPGAGGGYTF. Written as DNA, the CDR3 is TGCGCCAGCAGTGAGCCCGGGGCAGGGGGTGGCTACACCTTC.

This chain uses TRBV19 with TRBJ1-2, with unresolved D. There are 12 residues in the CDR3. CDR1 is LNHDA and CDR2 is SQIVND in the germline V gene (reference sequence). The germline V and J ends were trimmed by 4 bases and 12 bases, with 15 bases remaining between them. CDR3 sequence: CASSTTGGRNTF. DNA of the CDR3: TGTGCCAGTAGTACCACGGGCGGACGGAACACCTTC.

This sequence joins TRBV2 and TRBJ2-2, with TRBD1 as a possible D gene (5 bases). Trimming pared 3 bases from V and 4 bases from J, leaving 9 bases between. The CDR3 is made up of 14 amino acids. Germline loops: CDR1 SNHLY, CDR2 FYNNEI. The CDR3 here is CASSDRVGTGELFF. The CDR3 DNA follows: TGTGCCAGCAGTGACAGGGTAGGCACCGGGGAGCTGTTTTTT. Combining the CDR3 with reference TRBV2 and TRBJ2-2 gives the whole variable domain EPEVTQTPSHQVTQMGQEVILRCVPISNHLYFYWYRQILGQKVEFLVSFYNNEISEKSEIFDDQFSVERPDGSNFTLKIRSTKLEDSAMYFCASSDRVGTGELFFGEGSRLTVL.

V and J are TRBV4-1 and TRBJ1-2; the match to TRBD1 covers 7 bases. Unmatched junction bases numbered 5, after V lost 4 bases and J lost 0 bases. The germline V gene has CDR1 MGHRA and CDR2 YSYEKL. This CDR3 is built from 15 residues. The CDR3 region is CASSRDGTANYGYTF. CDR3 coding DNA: TGCGCCAGCAGCCGGGACGGGACAGCTAACTATGGCTACACCTTC.

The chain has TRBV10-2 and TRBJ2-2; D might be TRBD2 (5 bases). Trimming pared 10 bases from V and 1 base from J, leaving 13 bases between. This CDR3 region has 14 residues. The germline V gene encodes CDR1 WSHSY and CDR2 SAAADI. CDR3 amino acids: CATSDSRNTGELFF. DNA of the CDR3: TGCGCCACCTCGGACTCTCGGAACACCGGGGAGCTGTTTTTT.

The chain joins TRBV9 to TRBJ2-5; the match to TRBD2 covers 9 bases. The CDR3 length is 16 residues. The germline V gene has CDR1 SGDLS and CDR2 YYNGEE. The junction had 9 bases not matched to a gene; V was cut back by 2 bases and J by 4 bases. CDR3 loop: CASSVESGGWGETQYF. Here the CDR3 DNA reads TGTGCCAGCAGCGTGGAGAGCGGGGGGTGGGGAGAGACCCAGTACTTC. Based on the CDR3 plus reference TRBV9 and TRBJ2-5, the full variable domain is DSGVTQTPKHLITATGQRVTLRCSPRSGDLSVYWYQQSLDQGLQFLIQYYNGEERAKGNILERFSAQQFPDLHSELNLSSLELGDSALYFCASSVESGGWGETQYFGPGTRLLVL.

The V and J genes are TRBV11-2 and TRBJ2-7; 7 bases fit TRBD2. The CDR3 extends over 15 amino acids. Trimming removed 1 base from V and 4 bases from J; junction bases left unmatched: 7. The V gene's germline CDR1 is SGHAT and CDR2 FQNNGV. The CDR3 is CASSLVGGGRYEQYF. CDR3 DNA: TGTGCCAGCAGCTTAGTTGGGGGAGGGCGATACGAGCAGTACTTC.

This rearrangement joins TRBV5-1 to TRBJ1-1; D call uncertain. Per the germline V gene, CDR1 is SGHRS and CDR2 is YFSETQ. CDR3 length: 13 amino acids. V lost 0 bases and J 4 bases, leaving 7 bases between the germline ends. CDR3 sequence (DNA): TGCGCCAGCAGCTTGGTCCCCAGCACTGAAGCTTTCTTT. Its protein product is CASSLVPSTEAFF.

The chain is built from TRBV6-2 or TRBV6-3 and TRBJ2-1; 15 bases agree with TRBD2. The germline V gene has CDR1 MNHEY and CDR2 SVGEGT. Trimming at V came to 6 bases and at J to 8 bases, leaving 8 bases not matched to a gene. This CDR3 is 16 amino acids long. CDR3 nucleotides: TGTGCCAGCAGATACGGGGGACTAGCGGGGGGTGATGAGCAGTTCTTC. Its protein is CASRYGGLAGGDEQFF.

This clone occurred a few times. The CDR3 sequence: CASALAGGGADTQYF. Written as DNA, the CDR3 is TGTGCCAGCGCCCTAGCGGGAGGGGGTGCAGATACGCAGTATTTT. V is TRBV6-6 and J is TRBJ2-3; 12 nucleotides align to TRBD2. The CDR3 is 15 residues long. The V and J ends lost 8 bases and 4 bases, in that order; junction bases with no gene match: 7. CDR1 MNHNY and CDR2 SVGAGI come from the germline V gene (reference sequence).

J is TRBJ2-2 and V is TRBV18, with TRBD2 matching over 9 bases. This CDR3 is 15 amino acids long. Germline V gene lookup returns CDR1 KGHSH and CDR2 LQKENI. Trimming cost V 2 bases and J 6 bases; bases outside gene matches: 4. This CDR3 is CASSPMLAGSGELFF. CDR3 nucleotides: TGTGCCAGCTCACCAATGCTAGCGGGATCCGGGGAGCTGTTTTTT.

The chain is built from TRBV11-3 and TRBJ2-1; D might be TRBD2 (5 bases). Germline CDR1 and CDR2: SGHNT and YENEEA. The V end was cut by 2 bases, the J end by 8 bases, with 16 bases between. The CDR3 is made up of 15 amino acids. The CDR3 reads CASSLFGSLGDEQFF. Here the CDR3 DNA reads TGTGCCAGCAGCTTATTCGGTTCACTAGGCGATGAGCAGTTCTTC. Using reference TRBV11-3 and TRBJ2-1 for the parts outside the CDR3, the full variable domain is EAGVVQSPRYKIIEKKQPVAFWCNPISGHNTLYWYLQNLGQGPELLIRYENEEAVDDSQLPKDRFSAERLKGVDSTLKIQPAELGDSAVYLCASSLFGSLGDEQFFGPGTRLTVL.

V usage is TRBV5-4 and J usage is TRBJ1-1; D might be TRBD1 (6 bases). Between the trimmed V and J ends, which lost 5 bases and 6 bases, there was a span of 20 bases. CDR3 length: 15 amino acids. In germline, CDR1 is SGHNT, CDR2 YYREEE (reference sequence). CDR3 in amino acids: CASRQAGGARAEAFF. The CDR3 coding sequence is TGTGCCAGCAGGCAAGCGGGGGGGGCGCGAGCTGAAGCTTTCTTT. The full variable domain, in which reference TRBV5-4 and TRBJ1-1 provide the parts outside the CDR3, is ETGVTQSPTHLIKTRGQQVTLRCSSQSGHNTVSWYQQALGQGPQFIFQYYREEENGRGNFPPRFSGLQFPNYSSELNVNALELDDSALYLCASRQAGGARAEAFFGQGTRLTVV.

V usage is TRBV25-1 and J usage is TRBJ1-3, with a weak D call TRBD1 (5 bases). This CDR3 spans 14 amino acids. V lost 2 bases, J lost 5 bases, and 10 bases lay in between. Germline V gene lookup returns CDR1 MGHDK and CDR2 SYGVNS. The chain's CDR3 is CASSEARGRNTIYF. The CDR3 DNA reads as TGTGCCAGCAGTGAAGCCCGGGGCCGAAACACCATATATTTT.

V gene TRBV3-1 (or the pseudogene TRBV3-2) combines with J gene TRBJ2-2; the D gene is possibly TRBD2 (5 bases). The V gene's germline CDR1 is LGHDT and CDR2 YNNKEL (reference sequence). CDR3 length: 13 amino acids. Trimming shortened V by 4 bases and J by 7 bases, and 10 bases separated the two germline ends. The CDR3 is CASSPLEGGELFF. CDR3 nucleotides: TGTGCCAGCAGCCCCCTCGAGGGCGGGGAGCTGTTTTTT.

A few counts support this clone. CDR3 residues: CASSPQGIGTEAFF. CDR3 nucleotide sequence: TGTGCCAGCTCACCACAGGGAATAGGCACTGAAGCTTTCTTT. The J gene is TRBJ1-1, the V gene TRBV18, with D unclear. V dropped 1 base and J dropped 4 bases, with 10 bases sitting between them. Germline V CDR1 and CDR2: KGHSH, LQKENI. This CDR3 is 14 amino acids long.

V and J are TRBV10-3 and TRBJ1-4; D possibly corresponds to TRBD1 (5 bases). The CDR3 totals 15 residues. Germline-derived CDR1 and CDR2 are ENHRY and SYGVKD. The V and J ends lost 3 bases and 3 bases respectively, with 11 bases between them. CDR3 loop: CAISDQQASNEKLFF. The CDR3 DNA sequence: TGTGCCATCAGTGATCAACAGGCGTCTAATGAAAAACTGTTTTTT.

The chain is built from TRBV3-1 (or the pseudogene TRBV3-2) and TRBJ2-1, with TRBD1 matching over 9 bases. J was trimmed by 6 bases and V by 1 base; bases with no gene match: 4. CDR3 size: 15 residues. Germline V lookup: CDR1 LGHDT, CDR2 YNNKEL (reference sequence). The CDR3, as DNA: TGTGCCAGCAGCCAAGCCGGGACAGGGAGCAATGAGCAGTTCTTC. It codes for CASSQAGTGSNEQFF.

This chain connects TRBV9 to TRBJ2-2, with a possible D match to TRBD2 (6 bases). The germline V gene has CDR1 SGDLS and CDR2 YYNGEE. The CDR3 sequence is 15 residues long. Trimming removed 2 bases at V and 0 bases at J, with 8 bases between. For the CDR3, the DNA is TGTGCCAGCAGCGTTAGCGGCACGAACACCGGGGAGCTGTTTTTT. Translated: CASSVSGTNTGELFF.

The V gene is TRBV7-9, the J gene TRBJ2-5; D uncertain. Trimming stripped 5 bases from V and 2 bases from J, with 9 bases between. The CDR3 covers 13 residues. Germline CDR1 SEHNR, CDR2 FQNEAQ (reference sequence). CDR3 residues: CASSLPPQETQYF. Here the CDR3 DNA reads TGTGCCAGCAGCCTTCCTCCTCAAGAGACCCAGTACTTC.

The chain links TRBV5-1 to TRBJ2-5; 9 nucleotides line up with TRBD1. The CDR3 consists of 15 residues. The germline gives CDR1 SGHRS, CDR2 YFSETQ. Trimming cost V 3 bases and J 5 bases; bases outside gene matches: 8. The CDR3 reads CASSSTGTGRETQYF. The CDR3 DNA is TGCGCCAGCAGCTCCACCGGGACAGGGAGGGAGACCCAGTACTTC.

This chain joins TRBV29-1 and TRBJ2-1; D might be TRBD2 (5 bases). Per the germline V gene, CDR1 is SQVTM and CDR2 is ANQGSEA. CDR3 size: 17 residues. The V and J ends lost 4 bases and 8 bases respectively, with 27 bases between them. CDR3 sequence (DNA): TGCAGCGTTGTCGGTGGACTGTCCGGTGTTGTTGTTGATGAGCAGTTCTTC. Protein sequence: CSVVGGLSGVVVDEQFF.

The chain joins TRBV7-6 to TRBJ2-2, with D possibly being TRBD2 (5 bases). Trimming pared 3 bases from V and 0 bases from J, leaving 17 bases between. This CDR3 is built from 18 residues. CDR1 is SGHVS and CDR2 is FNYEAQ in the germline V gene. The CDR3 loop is CASSFRRKRSANTGELFF. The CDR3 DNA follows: TGTGCCAGCAGCTTCCGTCGTAAGCGGAGCGCGAACACCGGGGAGCTGTTTTTT.

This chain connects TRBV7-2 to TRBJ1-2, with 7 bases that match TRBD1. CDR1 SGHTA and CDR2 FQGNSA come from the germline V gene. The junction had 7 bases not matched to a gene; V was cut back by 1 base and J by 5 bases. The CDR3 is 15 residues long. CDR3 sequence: CASSLGDSTRYGYTF. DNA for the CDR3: TGTGCCAGCAGCTTAGGGGACAGTACGCGTTATGGCTACACCTTC.